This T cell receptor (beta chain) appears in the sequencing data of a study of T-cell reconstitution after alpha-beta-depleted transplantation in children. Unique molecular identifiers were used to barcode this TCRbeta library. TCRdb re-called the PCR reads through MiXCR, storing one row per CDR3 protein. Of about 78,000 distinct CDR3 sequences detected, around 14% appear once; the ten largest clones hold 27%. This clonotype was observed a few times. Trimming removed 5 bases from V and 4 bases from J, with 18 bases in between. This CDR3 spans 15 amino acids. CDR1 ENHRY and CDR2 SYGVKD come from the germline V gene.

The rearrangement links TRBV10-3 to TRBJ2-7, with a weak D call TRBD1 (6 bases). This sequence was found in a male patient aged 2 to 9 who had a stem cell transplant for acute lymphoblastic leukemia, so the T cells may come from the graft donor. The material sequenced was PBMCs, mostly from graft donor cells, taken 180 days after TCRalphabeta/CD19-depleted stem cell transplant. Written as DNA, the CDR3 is TGTGCCATCAGTCGAAACCTGGGGACAAATTACGAGCAGTACTTC. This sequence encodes CAISRNLGTNYEQYF.